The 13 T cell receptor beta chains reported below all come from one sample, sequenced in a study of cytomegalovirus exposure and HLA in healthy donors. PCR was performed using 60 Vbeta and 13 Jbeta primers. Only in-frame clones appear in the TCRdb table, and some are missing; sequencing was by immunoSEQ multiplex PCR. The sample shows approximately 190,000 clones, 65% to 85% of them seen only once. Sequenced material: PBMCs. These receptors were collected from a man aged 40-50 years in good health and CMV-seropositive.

As DNA, the CDR3 is TGTGCCAGCGGCGGGGCGGGTGTAACCTACGAGCAGTACTTC. This gives the protein CASGGAGVTYEQYF. The gene calls are TRBV2 and TRBJ2-7; tentative D call: TRBD2 (6 bases). CDR3 size: 14 residues. V shed 8 bases and J shed 2 bases, with 16 bases lying between them. Germline CDR1 is SNHLY and CDR2 is FYNNEI.

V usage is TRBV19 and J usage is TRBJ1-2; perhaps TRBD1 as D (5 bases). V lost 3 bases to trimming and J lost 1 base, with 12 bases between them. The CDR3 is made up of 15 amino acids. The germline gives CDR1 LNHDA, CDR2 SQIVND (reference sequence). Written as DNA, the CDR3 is TGTGCCAGTAGTATCGGGGGGAGCTTTAACTATGGCTACACCTTC. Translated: CASSIGGSFNYGYTF.

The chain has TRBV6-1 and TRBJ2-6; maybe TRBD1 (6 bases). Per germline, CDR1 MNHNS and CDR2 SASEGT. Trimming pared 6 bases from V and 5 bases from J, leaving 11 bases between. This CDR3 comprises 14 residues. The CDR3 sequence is CASRGALWANVLTF. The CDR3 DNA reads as TGTGCCAGCAGGGGGGCACTTTGGGCCAACGTCCTGACTTTC.

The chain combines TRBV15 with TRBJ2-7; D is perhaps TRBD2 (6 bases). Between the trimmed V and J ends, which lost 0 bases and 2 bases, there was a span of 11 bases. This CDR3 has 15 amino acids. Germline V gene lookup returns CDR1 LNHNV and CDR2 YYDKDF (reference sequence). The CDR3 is CATSREGREAYEQYF. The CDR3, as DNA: TGTGCCACCAGCAGAGAAGGGCGGGAAGCCTACGAGCAGTACTTC.

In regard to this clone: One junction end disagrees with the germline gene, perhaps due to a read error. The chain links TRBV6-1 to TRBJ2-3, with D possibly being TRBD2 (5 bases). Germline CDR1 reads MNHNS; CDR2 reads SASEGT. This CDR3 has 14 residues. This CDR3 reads CASSKAAGTDTQYF. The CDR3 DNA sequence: TGTGCCAGCAGTAAAGCGGCCGGCACAGATACGCAGTATTTT.

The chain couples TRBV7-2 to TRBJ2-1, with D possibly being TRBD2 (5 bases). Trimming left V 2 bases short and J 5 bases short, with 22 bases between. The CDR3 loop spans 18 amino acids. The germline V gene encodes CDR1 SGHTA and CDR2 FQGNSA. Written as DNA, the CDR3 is TGTGCCAGCAGCTTATATCCCTTGGCGGCCGGGATGAACAATGAGCAGTTCTTC. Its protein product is CASSLYPLAAGMNNEQFF.

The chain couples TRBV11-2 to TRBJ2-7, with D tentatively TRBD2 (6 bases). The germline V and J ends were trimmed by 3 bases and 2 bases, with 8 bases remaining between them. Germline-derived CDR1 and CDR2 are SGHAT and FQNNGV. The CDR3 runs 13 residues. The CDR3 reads CASSFGLTYEQYF. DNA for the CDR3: TGTGCCAGCAGCTTTGGACTAACCTACGAGCAGTACTTC.

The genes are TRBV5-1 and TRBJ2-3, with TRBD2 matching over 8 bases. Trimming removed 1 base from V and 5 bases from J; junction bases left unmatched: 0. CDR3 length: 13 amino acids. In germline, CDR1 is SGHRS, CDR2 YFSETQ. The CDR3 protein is CASSLREGDTQYF. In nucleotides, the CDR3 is TGCGCCAGCAGCTTGCGGGAGGGAGATACGCAGTATTTT.

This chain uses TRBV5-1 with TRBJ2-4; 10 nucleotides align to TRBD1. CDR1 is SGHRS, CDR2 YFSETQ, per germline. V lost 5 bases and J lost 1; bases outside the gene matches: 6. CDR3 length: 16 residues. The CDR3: CASRLDRGLAKNIQYF. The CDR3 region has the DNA TGCGCCAGCAGGTTAGACAGGGGGCTGGCCAAAAACATTCAGTACTTC.

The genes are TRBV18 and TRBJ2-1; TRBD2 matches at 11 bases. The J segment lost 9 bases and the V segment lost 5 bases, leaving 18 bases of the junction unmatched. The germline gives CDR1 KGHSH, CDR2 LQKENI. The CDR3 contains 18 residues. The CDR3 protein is CASSSTTGLAAPGSEQFF. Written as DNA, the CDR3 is TGTGCCAGCTCATCAACAACGGGACTAGCGGCGCCAGGCAGTGAGCAGTTCTTC.

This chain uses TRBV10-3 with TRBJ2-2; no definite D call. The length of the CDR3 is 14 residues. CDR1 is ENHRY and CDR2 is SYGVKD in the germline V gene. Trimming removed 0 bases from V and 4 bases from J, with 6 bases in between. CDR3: CAISESGSTGELFF. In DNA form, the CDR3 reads TGTGCCATCAGTGAGTCGGGCAGCACCGGGGAGCTGTTTTTT.

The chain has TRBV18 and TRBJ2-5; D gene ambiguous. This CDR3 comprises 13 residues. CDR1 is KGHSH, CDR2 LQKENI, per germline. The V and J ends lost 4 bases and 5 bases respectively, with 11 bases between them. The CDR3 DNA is TGTGCCAGCTCACGAGACGCGAGGGAGACCCAGTACTTC. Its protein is CASSRDARETQYF.

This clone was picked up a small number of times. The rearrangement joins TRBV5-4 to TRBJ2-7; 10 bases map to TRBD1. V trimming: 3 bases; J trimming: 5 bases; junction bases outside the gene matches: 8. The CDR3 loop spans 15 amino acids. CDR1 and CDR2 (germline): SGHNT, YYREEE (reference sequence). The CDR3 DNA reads TGTGCCAGCAGCTCTCCGGGACAGGGGAACCACGAGCAGTACTTC. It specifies CASSSPGQGNHEQYF.